Listed below are T cell receptor beta chains from one sample, sequenced in a study of cytomegalovirus exposure and HLA in healthy donors. Assay used: immunoSEQ multiplex PCR; TCRdb lists only in-frame clones, some missing. The sample holds about 140,000 clones. The specimen sequenced was PBMCs. These receptors were collected from a man in his forties in good health and CMV-seronegative. Both conserved end residues are part of each CDR3. A D gene is named only where the DNA matches it firmly.

>TRBV9|.|TRBJ2-5
TGTGCCAGCAGCGTAGGAGTACAGCAAGAGACCCAGTACTTC
CASSVGVQQETQYF
>TRBV7-2|.|TRBJ1-3
TGTGCCAGCAGCTTGGGCGGGTCTGGAAACACCATATATTTT
CASSLGGSGNTIYF
>TRBV9|TRBD2|TRBJ2-1
TGTGCCAGCAGCGTAGATGGGACGGGAGGGAATGAGCAGTTCTTC
CASSVDGTGGNEQFF
>TRBV4-1|.|TRBJ1-4
TGCGCCAGCAGCCAGCGAGGCCTAACTAATGAAAAACTGTTTTTT
CASSQRGLTNEKLFF
>TRBV5-4|TRBD1|TRBJ1-2
TGTGCCAGCAGTCCAGGACAGGGGCCAACTAACTATGGCTACACCTTC
CASSPGQGPTNYGYTF
>TRBV5-1|TRBD2|TRBJ2-5
TGCGCCAGCAGCTTGGTAGGGACTAGCACGGAGACCCAGTACTTC
CASSLVGTSTETQYF
>TRBV7-7|.|TRBJ2-3
TGTGCCAGCAGCTTAGGCAGGGTCAACACAGATACGCAGTATTTT
CASSLGRVNTDTQYF
>TRBV5-1|TRBD1|TRBJ1-6
TGCGCCAGCAGCCCGGGGACAGGGGGAAATTCACCCCTCCACTTT
CASSPGTGGNSPLHF
>TRBV28|.|TRBJ1-4
TGTGCCAGCAGAAAGACAGGCGCTAATGAAAAACTGTTTTTT
CASRKTGANEKLFF
>TRBV13|.|TRBJ1-5
TGTGCCAGCAGCTTGTTTAAAAGGGGCGGGCCCCAGCATTTT
CASSLFKRGGPQHF
>TRBV5-6|TRBD1|TRBJ2-5
TGTGCCAGCAGCCCTGGCCAGGGGGTGCAGTACTTC
CASSPGQGVQYF
>TRBV18|.|TRBJ1-1
TGTGCCAGCTCATGGACAGAAAACACTGAAGCTTTCTTT
CASSWTENTEAFF
>TRBV15|TRBD1|TRBJ1-1
TGTGCCACCAGCAGAGAGGGGACAGGGGGAAGAAGGACTGAAGCTTTCTTT
CATSREGTGGRRTEAFF
>TRBV7-9|TRBD1|TRBJ1-5
TGTGCCAGCAGCCCGACAGGGTTAGGGCAGCCCCAGCATTTT
CASSPTGLGQPQHF
>TRBV29-1|.|TRBJ2-7
TGCAGCGGGGTAGAGGACACCACCTACGAGCAGTACTTC
CSGVEDTTYEQYF
>TRBV4-1|.|TRBJ2-3
TGCGCCAGCAGCCAAGATAACCTACCGCCAGATACGCAGTATTTT
CASSQDNLPPDTQYF
>TRBV4-3|.|TRBJ1-4
TGCGCCAGCAGCCAGATAGATACAACTAATGAAAAACTGTTTTTT
CASSQIDTTNEKLFF
>TRBV14|TRBD2|TRBJ2-1
TGTGCCAGCAGCCAAGAACTAGCGGGGGTGGAGTTCTTC
CASSQELAGVEFF